The clone carrying this T cell receptor beta chain was seen only a few times. Antigen specificity is unknown. The record originates from a study of T cell repertoires in cytomegalovirus infection. Study context: Public TCR beta signatures indicated both CMV infection and matching HLA type. Findings and caveats of the study: HLA-C-restricted, CMV-specific TCR beta clonotypes were dominant ex vivo.

TCRdb reprocessed the reads via MiXCR and lists one record per CDR3 protein. Among some 900,000 distinct CDR3 sequences, approximately 30% were seen once, and the ten largest hold around 11%. CDR1 and CDR2 (germline): KGHDR, SFDVKD. Deletions cut 1 base from V and 2 bases from J, with 10 bases between. This CDR3 has 15 residues. This chain connects TRBV24-1 to TRBJ1-2, with D uncertain. The sequencing used cultured CD8+ T cells from PBMCs, collected from culture after CMV antigen stimulation. The receptor comes from a human donor in good health (CMV status not recorded). Some clones in this sample may be carry-over from other donors' samples. CDR3 bases: TGTGCCACCAGTGATTTTGCAGGAGAAAACTATGGCTACACCTTC. Residues: CATSDFAGENYGYTF.